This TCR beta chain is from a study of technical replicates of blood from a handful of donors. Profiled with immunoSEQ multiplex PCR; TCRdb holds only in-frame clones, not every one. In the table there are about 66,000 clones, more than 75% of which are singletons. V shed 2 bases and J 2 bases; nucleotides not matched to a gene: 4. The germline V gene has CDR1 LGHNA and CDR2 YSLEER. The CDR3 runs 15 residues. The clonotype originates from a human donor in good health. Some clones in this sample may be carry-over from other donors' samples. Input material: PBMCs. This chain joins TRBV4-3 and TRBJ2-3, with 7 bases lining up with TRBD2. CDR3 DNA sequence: TGCGCCAGCAGCCAATGGCGGGGGTCCACAGATACGCAGTATTTT. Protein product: CASSQWRGSTDTQYF.